This TCR beta chain was captured by sequencing in a study of shared clonotypes between healthy human individuals. Across the study: A couple of women and a few men aged 18 to 49 made up the donors. The study, taken as a whole, reports: What naive subsets generally showed was a larger estimated richness than memory subsets showed.

Measured with immunoSEQ multiplex PCR; TCRdb has only the in-frame clones, and not every one. This repertoire shows about 1.5 million clones, roughly 96% found once; its top ten account for approximately 1.1%. About this clone itself: Its cognate antigen is unknown.

The length of the CDR3 is 13 residues. Losses at the gene ends were 5 bases for V and 5 bases for J; bases not matched to a gene: 4. Germline loops: CDR1 SGHRS, CDR2 YFSETQ. The TCR was taken from a man in his thirties or forties in good health. J is TRBJ2-7 and V is TRBV5-1; 10 positions match TRBD1. The sample taken for sequencing was naive CD4+ T cells sorted from blood. The subset denotes: CD45RA+ positively selected. CDR3 loop: CASRPGQGNEQYF. CDR3 nucleotide sequence: TGCGCCAGCAGGCCGGGACAGGGGAACGAGCAGTACTTC.